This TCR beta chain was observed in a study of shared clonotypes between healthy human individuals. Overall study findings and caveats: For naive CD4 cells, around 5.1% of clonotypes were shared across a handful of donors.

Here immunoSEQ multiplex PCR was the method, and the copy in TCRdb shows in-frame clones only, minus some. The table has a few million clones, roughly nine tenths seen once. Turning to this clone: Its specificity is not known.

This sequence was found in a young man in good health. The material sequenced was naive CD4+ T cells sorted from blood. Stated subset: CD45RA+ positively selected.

The CDR3 spells CASSDRYRAAGANVLTF. The CDR3 nucleotides are TGTGCCAGCAGTGATCGGTATAGGGCTGCTGGGGCCAACGTCCTGACTTTC. The chain combines TRBV6-1 with TRBJ2-6; D is undetermined. The germline V and J ends were trimmed by 3 bases and 2 bases, with 14 bases remaining between them. In germline, CDR1 is MNHNS, CDR2 SASEGT. This CDR3 has 17 residues.